Below are 10 T cell receptor beta chains sequenced from a single sample in a study of human T cells and chemical hapten exposure. Time point reported: pre-sensitization, week 0. Treatment in this sample: therapeutic diphenylcyclopropenone sensitization with weekly scalp DPC. TCRdb reprocessed the RACE reads via MiXCR and lists one record per CDR3 protein. The sample has about 62,000 distinct CDR3 sequences, around 7% seen once. The source material was whole blood, sampled in connection with sensitization to the hapten diphenylcyclopropenone (DPC). The receptors originated from a woman between 25 and 40 years old with alopecia areata. Some clones in this sample may be carry-over from other donors' samples.

There are many counts of this clonotype. This chain joins TRBV3-1 and TRBJ2-3; maybe TRBD2 (6 bases). Germline CDR1 and CDR2: LGHDT and YNNKEL (reference sequence). Deletions cut 3 bases from V and 3 bases from J, with 10 bases between. This CDR3 contains 14 residues. The CDR3 is CASSQSAGTDTQYF. Here the CDR3 DNA reads TGTGCCAGCAGCCAGTCGGCGGGGACAGATACGCAGTATTTT.

There are many counts of this clonotype. CDR3 in DNA: TGTGCCAGCAGTTTAGGAGTTGGTCGGGACAGGGTCCCCGGGGAGCTGTTTTTT. Residues: CASSLGVGRDRVPGELFF. The J gene is TRBJ2-2, the V gene TRBV12-3 or TRBV12-4, with 9 bases lining up with TRBD1. The CDR3 extends over 18 amino acids. Germline trimming cut 1 base from V and 6 bases from J; bases unmatched to any gene: 12.

This clonotype was detected ten times or more. The rearrangement uses TRBV5-4 and TRBJ2-1; D unresolved. The CDR3 consists of 15 residues. CDR1 and CDR2 from the germline V gene are SGHNT and YYREEE (reference sequence). The ends were cut back, 0 bases at V and 0 bases at J, with 7 bases in the middle. The CDR3 region is CASSLDTSSYNEQFF. The CDR3 bases are TGTGCCAGCAGCTTGGACACATCCTCCTACAATGAGCAGTTCTTC. Using reference TRBV5-4 and TRBJ2-1 for the parts outside the CDR3, the full variable domain is ETGVTQSPTHLIKTRGQQVTLRCSSQSGHNTVSWYQQALGQGPQFIFQYYREEENGRGNFPPRFSGLQFPNYSSELNVNALELDDSALYLCASSLDTSSYNEQFFGPGTRLTVL.

There are a few counts of this clonotype. At one end the junction does not follow the germline gene, possibly because of a read error. V usage is TRBV5-4 and J usage is TRBJ2-1; 7 nucleotides agree with TRBD1. The CDR3 extends over 12 amino acids. Per germline, CDR1 SGHNT and CDR2 YYREEE (reference sequence). The CDR3 spells CASSYWETGTLF. For the CDR3, the DNA is TGTGCCAGCAGCTACTGGGAGACAGGGACGCTCTTC.

This clonotype was picked up many times. The chain employs TRBV20-1 and TRBJ1-2; no clear D gene. The CDR3 contains 13 residues. Trimming cost V 0 bases and J 4 bases, with 9 bases left between them. The germline V gene has CDR1 DFQATT and CDR2 SNEGSKA (reference sequence). In nucleotides, the CDR3 is TGCAGTGCTAGAGATATCAGCCCCTATGGCTACACCTTC. It codes for CSARDISPYGYTF.

This clonotype was counted many times. The chain employs TRBV7-6 and TRBJ1-6; TRBD1 aligns across 7 bases. This CDR3 has 18 amino acids. Looked up from germline, CDR1 is SGHVS and CDR2 is FNYEAQ. The J segment lost 6 bases and the V segment lost 5 bases, leaving 16 bases of the junction unmatched. This CDR3 is CASSQYETGARGNSPLHF. The CDR3 region has the DNA TGTGCCAGCAGCCAGTACGAAACAGGGGCGAGGGGTAATTCACCCCTCCACTTT. The whole variable domain, filled in from reference TRBV7-6 and TRBJ1-6, reads GAGVSQSPRYKVTKRGQDVALRCDPISGHVSLYWYRQALGQGPEFLTYFNYEAQQDKSGLPNDRFSAERPEGSISTLTIQRTEQRDSAMYRCASSQYETGARGNSPLHFGNGTRLTVT.

The V and J genes are TRBV9 and TRBJ2-7; D ambiguous. The CDR3 length is 13 residues. With 0 bases removed from V and 3 bases from J, the gap between germline ends came to 7 bases. Germline lookup yields CDR1 SGDLS and CDR2 YYNGEE. CDR3 in amino acids: CASSVALDYEQYF. Here the CDR3 DNA reads TGTGCCAGCAGCGTAGCCCTAGACTACGAGCAGTACTTC.

V and J are TRBV5-5 and TRBJ2-7; D remains unclear. This CDR3 contains 14 residues. Trimming cost V 0 bases and J 2 bases, with 9 bases left between them. Per the germline V gene, CDR1 is SGHKS and CDR2 is YYEKEE (reference sequence). This chain's CDR3 is CASSLVGQTYEQYF. The CDR3 nucleotides read TGTGCCAGCAGCTTGGTTGGCCAGACCTACGAGCAGTACTTC.

This clonotype was counted between two and nine times. The gene calls are TRBV12-3 or TRBV12-4 and TRBJ1-1, with unresolved D. Trimming pared 7 bases from V and 1 base from J, leaving 16 bases between. The CDR3 extends over 15 amino acids. The DNA for the CDR3 is TGTGCCAGCACCGGTCCCTCCGGGCCGAACACTGAAGCTTTCTTT. The encoded protein is CASTGPSGPNTEAFF.

This clonotype has a count of ten or more. The genes are TRBV12-3 or TRBV12-4 and TRBJ2-5; possible D gene TRBD1, 5 bases. This CDR3 spans 12 amino acids. The germline V and J ends were trimmed by 5 bases and 4 bases, with 8 bases remaining between them. CDR3 protein: CASSPDRETQYF. The CDR3 DNA is TGTGCCAGCAGTCCCGACAGAGAGACCCAGTACTTC.